This T cell receptor beta chain was identified during a study of blood T cell repertoires in COVID-19. Assay: immunoSEQ multiplex PCR; the TCRdb copy retains only in-frame clones and omits some. The table records around 47,000 clones, 75% to 90% of them present only once. Sample: peripheral blood. The source of this sequence is a woman at least 80 years old in a cohort sampled during active or convalescent COVID-19.

The CDR3 nucleotides read TGTGCCAGCAGTAATGAGGTGGGCTACGAGCAGTACTTC. As protein: CASSNEVGYEQYF. The chain uses TRBV6-2 or TRBV6-3 and TRBJ2-7; the D is unclear. Germline V gene sequence: CDR1 MNHEY, CDR2 SVGEGT. CDR3 length: 13 amino acids. V dropped 5 bases and J dropped 3 bases, with 11 bases sitting between them.